This T cell receptor beta chain was obtained from a study of cytomegalovirus exposure and HLA in healthy donors. The V and J ends lost 5 bases and 4 bases, in that order; junction bases with no gene match: 9. CDR3 length equals 16 residues. Germline CDR1 SGHAT, CDR2 FQNNGV. Primers included in the PCR were 60 Vbeta and 13 Jbeta primers. Assay: immunoSEQ multiplex PCR; the TCRdb copy retains only in-frame clones and omits some. Among about 130,000 clones, roughly 72% were seen once, and the ten largest hold around 7.2%. The sample holds one count of this clone. Its specificity is not known. Study conclusions and caveats: Overall, under 200 TCR beta chains were annotated as cytomegalovirus-associated.

The rearrangement links TRBV11-2 to TRBJ2-1; 9 positions match TRBD2. The receptor's source is a male donor in good health and CMV-seronegative. Sequencing input: PBMCs. Written as DNA, the CDR3 is TGTGCCAGCAGCCCCATAGCGGGGGCCGAATACAATGAGCAGTTCTTC. Its protein is CASSPIAGAEYNEQFF.